This T cell receptor (beta chain) is from a study of T cell responses to AZD1222 COVID-19 vaccine. Overall study results and limits: Clonal diversity may have been underestimated in mostly white British donors. Spike-specific TCR breadth and depth grew following two AZD1222 doses. Baseline serostatus was positive in only a handful of AZD1222 recipients.

The V end was cut by 3 bases, the J end by 7 bases, with 12 bases between. The CDR3 extends over 13 amino acids. Germline values: CDR1 SGHTA, CDR2 FQGTGA. Worth noting for this clone: Its antigen is undetermined.

Assay: immunoSEQ multiplex PCR; the TCRdb copy retains only in-frame clones and omits some. The data contain more than 110,000 clones, approximately 93% of them singletons. The V and J genes are TRBV7-3 and TRBJ1-1; D unresolved. The TCR sequence derives from an adult in good health. The specimen comprised peripheral blood, sampled on day 0 of AZD1222 vaccination. The CDR3 loop reads CASSFYGRGEAFF. DNA for the CDR3: TGTGCCAGCAGCTTTTACGGGAGAGGTGAAGCTTTCTTT.